A selection of T cell receptor beta chains follows, all from one sample in a study of cytomegalovirus exposure and HLA in healthy donors. Some clones are missing from TCRdb's copy, which holds only in-frame ones; the method was immunoSEQ multiplex PCR. Among over 150,000 clones listed, around four fifths were seen once. Material: PBMCs. These receptors were collected from a woman between 45 and 65 years old in good health and CMV-seropositive. The CDR3 runs from the conserved cysteine through the conserved F or W. Clone size is not always given. Where it is, it says once, few, many or a class for expanded clones.

j_call v_call clone_size cdr3_aa
TRBJ2-7 TRBV18 NA CASSPLSGGLTYEQYF
TRBJ2-3 TRBV10-3 NA CAIGDLAGARTDTQYF
TRBJ2-2 TRBV6-1 NA CASSEGLAGGLVGTGELFF
TRBJ2-7 TRBV10-3 NA CAIRPGTSGAPQYF
TRBJ1-1 TRBV15 NA CATSRDRNTEAFF
TRBJ1-5 TRBV6-6 once CASSRDRGPGQPQHF
TRBJ1-2 TRBV27 few CASRDFQGLYGYTF
TRBJ1-5 TRBV19 NA CASSIGQGVFGNQPQHF
TRBJ2-2 TRBV5-4 NA CASSTGTPNTGELFF
TRBJ1-6 TRBV18 NA CASSQGQGPNPPLHF
TRBJ2-3 TRBV19 NA CASSLRVAGASTDTQYF
TRBJ1-6 TRBV9 NA CASSLESSYNSPLHF
TRBJ2-2 TRBV6-1 few CASSPRTANTGELFF
TRBJ1-1 TRBV4-1 NA CASSQDRGPTEAFF
TRBJ2-6 TRBV6-5 NA CASSSRRGLGANVLTF
TRBJ1-1 TRBV7-3 few CASGVGSNTEAFF
TRBJ2-2 TRBV2 NA CASSQQGASTGELFF